The 2 T cell receptor beta chains listed next were all sequenced from one sample in a study of blood T cell repertoires in COVID-19. TCRdb keeps only in-frame clones here, not all; method: immunoSEQ multiplex PCR. The sample holds 350,000 to 450,000 clones, roughly 90% seen once. Sequenced: PBMCs or T cells enriched from blood (not recorded which). The receptors originated from a woman in her forties who had been exposed to COVID-19.

Worth noting for this clone: The same CDR3 is also encoded by other DNA sequences in this sample. The chain carries TRBV20-1 and TRBJ2-1; unclear D gene. The germline V and J ends were trimmed by 5 bases and 4 bases, with 6 bases remaining between them. This CDR3 contains 11 residues. The germline V gene has CDR1 DFQATT and CDR2 SNEGSKA (reference sequence). The CDR3 is CSAPFYNEQFF. The CDR3 DNA is TGCAGTGCTCCTTTTTACAATGAGCAGTTCTTC.

The chain employs TRBV7-9 and TRBJ1-4, with 10 positions matching TRBD1. Germline V lookup: CDR1 SEHNR, CDR2 FQNEAQ (reference sequence). The CDR3 sequence is 15 residues long. With 5 bases clipped from V and 4 bases from J, the junction kept 4 bases outside the gene matches. CDR3 nucleotide sequence: TGTGCCAGCAGCACGAGGGACAGGGGTAATGAAAAACTGTTTTTT. It specifies CASSTRDRGNEKLFF.